The source of this TCR beta chain is a study of beta chain features in type 1 diabetes. General study points: Moderate yet significant TCRB CDR3 shortening was seen in Type 1 diabetes patients in all four CD4+ subsets. VDJ junctions from type 1 diabetes patients carried fewer insertions and larger deletions.

A note on this clone: Its antigen is currently unknown. This same CDR3 is encoded by further DNA sequences in the sample.

Expressed TCRB transcripts were sequenced, since all the RNA that had been isolated was reverse transcribed. Sequencing was performed with immunoSEQ multiplex PCR; in TCRdb, only in-frame clones are kept and a portion is missing. The sample holds 200,000 to 250,000 clones, roughly two thirds seen once. Looked up from germline, CDR1 is SQVTM and CDR2 is ANQGSEA. CDR3 size: 10 residues. Trimming stripped 4 bases from V and 4 bases from J, with 4 bases between. Sequencing was carried out using naive CD4+ T cells from blood. The genes are TRBV29-1 and TRBJ2-5; no firm D call. The receptor's source is a young man in good health. CDR3 sequence reads: CSVVRETQYF. CDR3 in DNA: TGCAGCGTTGTTCGAGAGACCCAGTACTTC.